Listed here are 11 T cell receptor beta chains from one sample, sequenced in a study of blood T cell repertoires in COVID-19. The table came from immunoSEQ multiplex PCR; TCRdb's copy has only in-frame clones and leaves some out. This table has about 160,000 clones, around four fifths appearing once. Specimen: peripheral blood. All receptors derive from a woman aged 80 or over with acute or convalescent COVID-19.

The chain carries TRBV5-6 and TRBJ2-7, with TRBD2 as a possible D gene (6 bases). V was clipped by 6 bases and J by 0 bases, with 22 bases between them. Germline CDR1 is SGHDT and CDR2 is YYEEEE. The CDR3 consists of 17 residues. Written as DNA, the CDR3 is TGTGCCAGCACCTCTGGGGTTTCCGCGGGACTCTCCTACGAGCAGTACTTC. Its protein product is CASTSGVSAGLSYEQYF.

The chain recombines TRBV7-6 with TRBJ1-4; weak D call: TRBD1 (6 bases). The CDR3 extends over 15 amino acids. V was shortened by 1 base and J by 4 bases, with 10 bases between the two germline ends. CDR1 and CDR2 from the germline V gene are SGHVS and FNYEAQ. The CDR3 nucleotides are TGTGCCAGCAGCTTAGGCGGGGGCGTTAATGAAAAACTGTTTTTT. Amino acids: CASSLGGGVNEKLFF.

The gene calls are TRBV6-5 and TRBJ1-5; a weak D match, TRBD1 (5 bases). V shed 5 bases and J shed 3 bases, with 11 bases lying between them. The CDR3 has 14 residues. The germline gives CDR1 MNHEY, CDR2 SVGAGI. The DNA for the CDR3 is TGTGCCAGCAGTCCTCCAGGGTTCAATCAGCCCCAGCATTTT. The encoded protein is CASSPPGFNQPQHF.

The chain joins TRBV5-1 to TRBJ2-7; TRBD1 agrees at 7 bases. Near its end, the DNA agrees better with TRBJ2-1, so the J call may be wrong. The V gene's germline CDR1 is SGHRS and CDR2 YFSETQ. The CDR3 consists of 17 residues. The CDR3 loop reads CASSPQTGFGVYNEQFF. The DNA for the CDR3 is TGCGCCAGCAGCCCCCAGACAGGGTTCGGCGTCTACAATGAGCAGTTCTTC.

This chain connects TRBV5-1 to TRBJ2-1; 14 bases line up with TRBD2. CDR1 and CDR2 (germline): SGHRS, YFSETQ. The CDR3 sequence is 17 residues long. The junction had 6 bases not matched to a gene; V was cut back by 4 bases and J by 3 bases. DNA for the CDR3: TGCGCCAGCAGCCCGGGACTAGCGGGGGCTTTCTACAATGAGCAGTTCTTC. It specifies CASSPGLAGAFYNEQFF.

The chain joins TRBV2 to TRBJ2-5, with 7 bases lining up with TRBD1. The germline CDR1 and CDR2 sequences are SNHLY and FYNNEI. This CDR3 has 13 residues. With 6 bases clipped from V and 5 bases from J, the junction kept 6 bases outside the gene matches. The CDR3 spells CASRRDSWETQYF. CDR3 coding DNA: TGTGCCAGCAGGAGGGACAGTTGGGAGACCCAGTACTTC.

This chain joins TRBV9 and TRBJ1-2; D is perhaps TRBD1 (6 bases). This CDR3 comprises 14 residues. Between the trimmed V and J ends, which lost 4 bases and 4 bases, there was a span of 14 bases. The V gene's germline CDR1 is SGDLS and CDR2 YYNGEE. The CDR3 spells CASSFQEGGYGYTF. The CDR3 DNA reads TGTGCCAGCAGCTTCCAGGAAGGGGGCTATGGCTACACCTTC.

The chain couples TRBV15 to TRBJ1-1; D uncertain. Deletions cut 0 bases from V and 10 bases from J, with 12 bases between. CDR3 length equals 13 residues. The V gene's germline CDR1 is LNHNV and CDR2 YYDKDF (reference sequence). The CDR3 is CATSRDRNGIAFF. The CDR3 nucleotides read TGTGCCACCAGCAGAGATCGGAACGGGATAGCTTTCTTT. Using reference TRBV15 and TRBJ1-1 for the parts outside the CDR3, the full variable domain is DAMVIQNPRYQVTQFGKPVTLSCSQTLNHNVMYWYQQKSSQAPKLLFHYYDKDFNNEADTPDNFQSRRPNTSFCFLDIRSPGLGDTAMYLCATSRDRNGIAFFGQGTRLTVV.

The chain has TRBV27 and TRBJ1-5, with D tentatively TRBD1 (6 bases). The CDR3 sequence is 13 residues long. V was cut by 5 bases and J by 4 bases, with 9 bases left in between. Germline values: CDR1 MNHEY, CDR2 SMNVEV (reference sequence). The CDR3 loop is CASSRDTNQPQHF. Written as DNA, the CDR3 is TGTGCCAGCAGTAGGGACACAAATCAGCCCCAGCATTTT.

The genes are TRBV27 and TRBJ2-7; 7 bases line up with TRBD1. This CDR3 contains 14 residues. Trimming removed 3 bases from V and 4 bases from J; junction bases left unmatched: 6. Germline CDR1 is MNHEY and CDR2 is SMNVEV (reference sequence). CDR3 DNA: TGTGCCAGCAGTTTCGACAGGGTAGGATACGAGCAGTACTTC. Its translation: CASSFDRVGYEQYF.

This chain links TRBV27 with TRBJ2-7; the match to TRBD2 covers 10 bases. Germline assignment: CDR1 MNHEY and CDR2 SMNVEV (reference sequence). Trimming cost V 5 bases and J 11 bases; bases outside gene matches: 15. The CDR3 sequence is 15 residues long. This CDR3 is CASSALAGVFREEYF. The CDR3 DNA reads TGTGCCAGCAGTGCGCTAGCGGGAGTGTTTAGGGAGGAGTACTTC.